This passage covers 14 T cell receptor beta chains from one sample sequenced in a study of control samples from healthy donors and cancer patients. TCRdb's table, derived via immunoSEQ multiplex PCR, lists solely in-frame clones and lacks some. The sample contains around 100,000 clones, around 89% of which appear only once. Sequencing was done on a sample of blood. All receptors come from a man aged 25-45 years in good health.

The gene calls are TRBV3-1 (or the pseudogene TRBV3-2) and TRBJ2-1; 9 positions match TRBD2. CDR1 and CDR2 from the germline V gene are LGHDT and YNNKEL (reference sequence). Trimming removed 2 bases from V and 5 bases from J; junction bases left unmatched: 19. CDR3 length equals 20 residues. This chain's CDR3 is CASSQPRGSGSSFFHNEQFF. The CDR3 DNA follows: TGTGCCAGCAGCCAACCACGGGGTAGCGGGAGCTCGTTTTTTCACAATGAGCAGTTCTTC.

The chain combines TRBV7-9 with TRBJ1-6; D is unresolved. V gave up 4 bases and J gave up 10 bases, with 14 bases separating them. Germline loops: CDR1 SEHNR, CDR2 FQNEAQ (reference sequence). CDR3 size: 14 residues. CDR3 in amino acids: CASSSGSDLSPLHF. CDR3 coding DNA: TGTGCCAGCAGCTCTGGATCTGATTTATCACCCCTCCACTTT.

This sequence joins TRBV27 and TRBJ2-3; D gene unclear. Germline lookup yields CDR1 MNHEY and CDR2 SMNVEV (reference sequence). V lost 6 bases and J 1 base, leaving 11 bases between the germline ends. The CDR3 contains 14 residues. CDR3: CASSPRLGTDTQYF. The CDR3 bases are TGTGCCAGCAGCCCAAGGTTGGGCACAGATACGCAGTATTTT.

The chain couples TRBV6-6 to TRBJ1-1; 7 bases match TRBD1. V shed 5 bases, J shed 5 bases, and the junction held 8 bases outside the gene matches. Germline V lookup: CDR1 MNHNY, CDR2 SVGAGI (reference sequence). CDR3 length equals 14 residues. CDR3 DNA sequence: TGTGCCAGCAGTACATCAGGGGGAGGAACTGAAGCTTTCTTT. Residues: CASSTSGGGTEAFF.

The rearrangement uses TRBV2 and TRBJ1-2, with TRBD1 matching 9 bases. V was clipped by 7 bases and J by 6 bases; unmatched bases: 9. Germline loops: CDR1 SNHLY, CDR2 FYNNEI. This CDR3 spans 14 amino acids. The CDR3 spells CASNRDRVNDGYTF. DNA of the CDR3: TGTGCCAGCAACCGGGACAGGGTAAACGATGGCTACACCTTC.

The chain has TRBV10-2 and TRBJ2-5; TRBD1 is a possible D gene (7 bases). Germline CDR1 and CDR2: WSHSY and SAAADI. The CDR3 runs 15 residues. Trimming stripped 2 bases from V and 5 bases from J, with 15 bases between. The CDR3 region has the DNA TGCGCCAGCAGTGAGGGAGGGGGCTATACGGAGACCCAGTACTTC. It specifies CASSEGGGYTETQYF.

V and J are TRBV6-1 and TRBJ2-6, with D perhaps matching TRBD1 or TRBD2 (5 bases each). Looked up from germline, CDR1 is MNHNS and CDR2 is SASEGT. This CDR3 has 16 amino acids. V was pared by 4 bases and J by 4 bases, with 14 bases between. The CDR3 nucleotides are TGTGCCAGCAGTGGTATTGGGGGAGCGGGGGCCAACGTCCTGACTTTC. This codes for CASSGIGGAGANVLTF.

The V call is TRBV6-5, the J call TRBJ2-3; D unclear. Germline CDR1 MNHEY, CDR2 SVGAGI. Trimming shortened V by 6 bases and J by 1 base, and 11 bases separated the two germline ends. This CDR3 is 14 amino acids long. Written as DNA, the CDR3 is TGTGCCAGCAGGTACCCCGGAGGCACAGATACGCAGTATTTT. Residues: CASRYPGGTDTQYF.

The chain joins TRBV13 to TRBJ2-5; 7 bases line up with TRBD1. The CDR3 has 14 residues. In germline, CDR1 is PRHDT, CDR2 FYEKMQ (reference sequence). Losses at the gene ends were 4 bases for V and 3 bases for J; bases not matched to a gene: 5. CDR3 nucleotide sequence: TGTGCCAGCAGCTCTTCCGGACAGGAAGAGACCCAGTACTTC. It is translated as CASSSSGQEETQYF.

The chain combines TRBV5-4 with TRBJ2-3; 11 bases are a match to TRBD2. This CDR3 spans 18 amino acids. Trimming removed 0 bases from V and 5 bases from J; junction bases left unmatched: 11. CDR1 and CDR2 (germline): SGHNT, YYREEE (reference sequence). CDR3: CASSLDYRLAGFGDTQYF. The CDR3 nucleotides are TGTGCCAGCAGCTTGGATTATCGACTAGCGGGATTCGGAGATACGCAGTATTTT.

V is TRBV11-2 and J is TRBJ2-7, with D possibly being TRBD2 (6 bases). The germline CDR1 and CDR2 sequences are SGHAT and FQNNGV. V was pared by 5 bases and J by 0 bases, with 20 bases between. The CDR3 is 17 amino acids. CDR3 in amino acids: CASSQLIGGIPSYEQYF. Here the CDR3 DNA reads TGTGCCAGCAGCCAACTTATCGGAGGGATTCCCTCCTACGAGCAGTACTTC.

The chain links TRBV4-3 to TRBJ2-2; D possibly corresponds to TRBD1 (5 bases). The V gene's germline CDR1 is LGHNA and CDR2 YSLEER. V lost 0 bases and J lost 4, with 12 bases in between. CDR3 length: 16 residues. The CDR3 DNA reads as TGCGCCAGCAGCCAAGATCTGGGGCACTCCACCGGGGAGCTGTTTTTT. This gives the protein CASSQDLGHSTGELFF.

V gene TRBV4-1 combines with J gene TRBJ1-1; D gene unclear. The CDR3 consists of 16 residues. In germline, CDR1 is MGHRA, CDR2 YSYEKL. V shed 1 base and J shed 1 base, with 13 bases lying between them. CDR3 sequence reads: CASSQGLGSSNTEAFF. The CDR3, as DNA: TGCGCCAGCAGCCAAGGGTTAGGGAGTTCGAACACTGAAGCTTTCTTT.

This chain joins TRBV7-8 and TRBJ2-1; D perhaps matches TRBD2 (5 bases). The CDR3 contains 13 residues. The ends were cut back, 0 bases at V and 13 bases at J, with 13 bases in the middle. Germline assignment: CDR1 SGHVS and CDR2 FQNEAQ. CDR3 region: CASSLAPSSGQFF. DNA for the CDR3: TGTGCCAGCAGCTTAGCGCCCTCCTCGGGACAGTTCTTC.